The clone carrying this T cell receptor beta chain was observed a handful of times. The second PCR ran about 6 to 12 cycles with a sample-barcoded 5' primer and J-beta primers. TCRdb itself ran the 5' RACE reads through MiXCR, one entry per CDR3 protein. The table has 700,000 or so distinct CDR3 sequences, 22% seen once; the top ten hold under 25%. CDR1 is SQVTM and CDR2 is ANQGSEA in the germline V gene. The CDR3 loop spans 13 amino acids. Trimming left V 5 bases short and J 4 bases short, with 13 bases between. The record originates from a study of blood T cells in healthy people across ages. The sequenced sample consisted of blood. The sequence was obtained from a man aged 70 or older in good health. The V gene is TRBV29-1, the J gene TRBJ2-3; D not certain. The CDR3 spells CSVPQRSPDTQYF. As DNA, the CDR3 is TGCAGCGTTCCCCAAAGGTCCCCAGATACGCAGTATTTT.